The source of this TCR beta chain is a study of T cell responses to AZD1222 COVID-19 vaccine. Study-wide findings and caveats: Reportedly, nearly half the spike-specific TCRs target unmutated variant regions.

Sequencing used immunoSEQ multiplex PCR; TCRdb keeps in-frame clones, though not all of them. Here the sample spans over 150,000 clones, around 92% being singletons. The ends lost 5 bases at V and 11 bases at J; junction bases unmatched: 3. From germline, CDR1 is PRHDT and CDR2 FYEKMQ (reference sequence). The CDR3 contains 12 residues. As regards this clone: Its antigen is as yet unknown.

V usage is TRBV13 and J usage is TRBJ1-1; 12 positions agree with TRBD1. This receptor was obtained from an adult in good health. Sequenced here: peripheral blood, sampled on day 0 of AZD1222 vaccination. CDR3 region: CASSRGTGGAFF. In nucleotides, the CDR3 is TGTGCCAGCAGCCGGGGGACAGGGGGCGCTTTCTTT.